This T cell receptor (beta chain) was sequenced during a study of sequential checkpoint blockade in melanoma. Study details: TCRβ was sequenced from DNA of 91 pretreatment tumors. More than 20 patients had tumor biopsies before treatment and at week 13.

The CDR3 length is 15 residues. V lost 4 bases and J lost 0, with 10 bases in between. Germline V gives CDR1 MDHEN, CDR2 SYDVKM. Treatment reported: randomized to nivolumab then ipilimumab (arm A) or the reverse (arm B). Generated by immunoSEQ multiplex PCR, the TCRdb table keeps only in-frame clones and is missing some. The table records under 7,000 clones, around 26% of them present only once. Material: tumor tissue (inferred from file names), obtained from a patient given nivolumab and ipilimumab in sequence. The rearrangement links TRBV28 to TRBJ1-5, with D maybe TRBD1 (6 bases). The TCR was taken from a human donor with melanoma. The CDR3 sequence: CASSSDRNSNQPQHF. The CDR3 nucleotides read TGTGCCAGCAGTTCGGACAGAAATAGCAATCAGCCCCAGCATTTT.